Reported below is one T cell receptor (beta chain). This clone was counted between two and nine times. Its antigen has not been determined. It has no much larger one-base neighbor in the sample; base qualities were not kept. TCRbeta CDR3 regions were amplified from genomic DNA using the immunoSEQ Assay, a bias-controlled multiplex PCR. Per the source publication's procedure: The number of nucleated cells in each sample was estimated by amplification of reference gene primers within the assay. Sequence reads were collapsed and filtered to measure the absolute abundance of every unique TCRbeta CDR3 rearrangement. For each sample, productive Simpson clonality was calculated by taking the square root of Simpson's diversity index across productive rearrangements. Here the immuneACCESS table is served through TCRdb, limited to in-frame sequences with V and J called. Missing clones are a known gap in these copies; in checked studies unresolved V genes cover under half, and the rest lacks a known reason. Clonal size and the V and J genes are those of that table, whereas D and trimming came from the DNA. The sample records 95,000 to 110,000 clones, more than 85% of which are singletons. The top ten constitute 6.2% of the sample.

The source of the sample is a study of blood T cell repertoires in COVID-19 (dated by TCRdb to the early 2020s). Some background on the complete study: Collaborator samples came from the United States, Italy and Spain and covered acute and convalescent phases of COVID-19. Samples were obtained from the ongoing ImmuneRACE study (first 160 participants) and from 1,254 subjects provided by 6 global collaborators. The prospective study material was composed of cDNA or gDNA derived from T cells, B-cell-depleted T cells, or PBMCs. Where available, HLA class I and class II types were obtained from metadata supplied by the sample provider rather than from assay-based typing. Deeply sampled blood TCRbeta repertoires from subjects exposed to, actively infected with, or recovered from COVID-19 were included in the dataset. Nearly every sample came with metadata listing a de-identified subject ID, COVID-19 status, age in years and sex. The repertoires were released in a freely available public database meant as a resource for research on the immune response to SARS-CoV-2.

The full study reports these points: The quantity of clinical and demographic metadata differed by source and by participant and was supplied without curation.

The CDR3 has 15 amino acids, counting the end cysteine and phenylalanine. Only the CDR3 DNA stays, 45 bases, in frame from base 1. V drops 4 bases and J drops 4 bases, leaving 14 bases in between. The germline V gene encodes CDR1 SGHAT and CDR2 FQNNGV. Each collaborating institution followed its own protocols to collect whole blood in K2EDTA tubes. For TCRbeta analysis, collaborators shipped samples as frozen whole blood, isolated PBMCs, or DNA extracted from either of those sample types. The chain employs TRBV11-2 and TRBJ1-3; the best D guess is TRBD1, with 5 bases matching. The sequenced material came from peripheral blood. This sequence originates from a human donor in a cohort sampled during active COVID-19. The encoded CDR3 is CASSWAQASGNTIYF. The nucleotides are TGTGCCAGCAGCTGGGCACAGGCTTCAGGAAACACCATATATTTT. The full variable domain, with segments outside the CDR3 supplied by the reference TRBV11-2 and TRBJ1-3 proteins, appears as EAGVAQSPRYKIIEKRQSVAFWCNPISGHATLYWYQQILGQGPKLLIQFQNNGVVDDSQLPKDRFSAERLKGVDSTLKIQPAKLEDSAVYLCASSWAQASGNTIYFGEGSWLTVV.